This T cell receptor (beta chain) is drawn from a study of Graves' ophthalmopathy and Graves' hyperthyroidism (dated by TCRdb to about 2018). A note on the overall study: Hyperthyroidism was considered stable if no progression to ophthalmopathy occurred within 18 months of follow-up. TCR beta repertoire signatures were used to distinguish Graves' ophthalmopathy from Graves' hyperthyroidism and to predict progression to ophthalmopathy. In total, under 150 blood samples were TCR-sequenced: 40 to 45 ophthalmopathy, about 75 hyperthyroidism and 17 hyperthyroidism-to-ophthalmopathy patients. To explore V-J signatures that separate ophthalmopathy from hyperthyroidism, a discovery set of approximately 100 patients was enrolled, consisting of 40 to 45 with ophthalmopathy and around 57 with stable hyperthyroidism. The independent validation cohort included 20 or so hyperthyroidism patients plus 17 patients who later progressed from hyperthyroidism to ophthalmopathy. In six hyperthyroidism patients, T-cell repertoires of thyroid tissue and blood were compared. Following sample collection, hyperthyroidism patients were given methimazole at a starting dose of 30 mg daily, and ophthalmopathy patients were given high-dose intravenous methylprednisolone. Overall study outcomes, separate from this receptor: In validation, the model predicted ophthalmopathy progression with roughly 68% sensitivity and approximately 75% specificity; some 13 predicted patients were CT-confirmed with GO in a median of about 7.1 months. In cross-validation, the 13-signature model distinguished ophthalmopathy from stable hyperthyroidism with around 90% sensitivity and around 83% specificity, while in the test set the corresponding values were about 79% and 69%. Most expanded thyroid clonotypes with frequency above 0.001 were also detected in blood, suggesting blood repertoires may reflect the thyroid immune response. No statistical method was used to set the sample size in advance, and the investigators knew which group each participant was assigned to.

Hyperthyroidism patients were newly diagnosed, with disease duration under 2 months, and aged 18 to 65 years. Anyone with other autoimmune diseases, uncontrolled infections, pregnancy or lactation was excluded from the study. Clinical symptoms, serum thyroxine, TRAb, thyroid ultrasound and orbital computed tomography formed the basis of the diagnosis. Total RNA was extracted using Trizol reagent, and RNA quality was checked on an Agilent 2100 Bioanalyzer. The CDR3 runs 15 amino acids, cysteine and phenylalanine included. Left in the record is the CDR3 DNA by itself, 45 bases read in frame from the first base. CDR1 ENHRY and CDR2 SYGVKD are derived from the germline V gene. As concerns this clonotype: The specificity of this receptor is unknown. One end of the junction fails to match germline, which may point to a read error.

For repertoire sequencing, TCR beta CDR3 regions were amplified from RNA transcripts. HTBI primers and the Qiagen OneStep RT-PCR kit were used in a first-round RT-PCR, which was followed by a second-round multiplex PCR, size selection and purification. Libraries were sequenced on an Illumina HiSeq2000 using paired-end 100 bp reads. The study's processing was this. SOAPnuke was used for read processing, and reads with adapters, uncalled bases, a mean Phred below 15, or no exact constant-primer or identifier match were discarded. High-quality paired reads were merged with COPE v1.2.5. Each unique nucleotide sequence was treated as a clonotype, and MiTCR v1.1 was used to align the clonotypes to the IMGT TRB V, D and J references. Only V-J combinations with frequency above 0.0001 were analysed, covering around 99% of repertoires. A TCR clonal expansion and chaos score per V-J combination was defined as the ratio of F50 clonal expansion to chaos observed in the TCRdist matrix. Welch's t-statistics and random forest were used to reduce the features to some 13 V-J combinations, which were then used as input to a naive Bayes classifier. The similarity between thyroid and blood repertoires was quantified using the Morisita-Horn index. TCRdb itself trimmed the public reads at Q25 with fastp, ran MiXCR and retained productive beta chains. Rows with a matching CDR3 protein are joined into one entry that keeps the most common DNA and genes. The V and J calls and clone size are TCRdb's, not the authors'. In this sample the table shows 450,000 to 600,000 distinct CDR3 sequences, about two fifths of which occur a single time. Less than 4.5% of the sample goes to the ten largest clones.

The sequenced sample was peripheral blood or thyroid tissue (not recorded which). The sequence was obtained from an adult man with Graves' hyperthyroidism. The rearrangement combines TRBV10-3 with TRBJ1-5; the D gene is perhaps TRBD1, on 5 matching bases. The DNA sequence is as follows: TGTGCCAGCAGTGAAGACGGACACGAGATCCAGCCCCAGCATTTT. The resulting protein is CASSEDGHEIQPQHF.